This is a list of T cell receptor beta chains from one sample in a study of T cell responses to AZD1222 COVID-19 vaccine. Libraries were prepared by immunoSEQ multiplex PCR; TCRdb keeps only in-frame clonotypes and omits some of them. The sample records more than 100,000 clones, 93% being singletons. The sequences come from peripheral blood, collected 28 days after the second AZD1222 dose. The receptors were gathered from an adult who received the AZD1222 COVID-19 vaccine. CDR3s include the opening cysteine and the closing phenylalanine or tryptophan. The D gene is left open where the match is weak. Part of the rows lack a size; the others show once, few, many or a class for expanded clones.

clone size | J gene | V gene | D gene | CDR3 DNA | CDR3 protein
- | TRBJ1-5 | TRBV28 | - | TGTGCCAGCAGTCCCACAGGGAATCAGCCCCAGCATTTT | CASSPTGNQPQHF
- | TRBJ2-1 | TRBV19 | TRBD2 | TGTGCCAGTAAAACCGGGGGGGATGAGCAGTTCTTC | CASKTGGDEQFF
once | TRBJ2-7 | TRBV4-2 | TRBD2 | TGTGCCAGCAGCCTCGGGACTAGCGGGTACGAGCAGTACTTC | CASSLGTSGYEQYF
- | TRBJ2-2 | TRBV6-2/TRBV6-3 | TRBD2 | TGTGCCAGCAGTGACCCCGGCGGGAGGGCCACCGGGGAGCTGTTTTTT | CASSDPGGRATGELFF
- | TRBJ1-6 | TRBV7-9 | - | TGTGCCAGCAGCCTCTTGGAGGATTCACCCCTCCACTTT | CASSLLEDSPLHF
- | TRBJ2-3 | TRBV7-2 | - | TGTGCCAGCAGCTTAGAGGGTCTGGATACGCAGTATTTT | CASSLEGLDTQYF
- | TRBJ1-2 | TRBV18 | - | TGTGCCAGCTCACCACGATCCCCGGGGCTGGGCTATGGCTACACCTTC | CASSPRSPGLGYGYTF
- | TRBJ1-2 | TRBV29-1 | TRBD1 | TGCAGCGTTGGGGACAGGGGGGGTTATGGCTACACCTTC | CSVGDRGGYGYTF
- | TRBJ1-3 | TRBV27 | - | TGTGCCAGCAGTCCGCTCCCACCTGGAAACACCATATATTTT | CASSPLPPGNTIYF
- | TRBJ1-5 | TRBV4-3 | - | TGCGCCAGCAGCCAAGATGGACAGAAAAATCAGCCCCAGCATTTT | CASSQDGQKNQPQHF
- | TRBJ2-7 | TRBV15 | - | TGTGCCACCAGCACCCCGGGCTACGAGCAGTACTTC | CATSTPGYEQYF
- | TRBJ2-1 | TRBV7-9 | TRBD1 | TGTGCCAGCAGCCCCCGTGGACAGGGGGGTCCCTACAATGAGCAGTTCTTC | CASSPRGQGGPYNEQFF
- | TRBJ1-1 | TRBV21-1 | - | TGTGCCAGATTCTTTGGCAGGGGGCCGGGTGAAGCTTTCTTT | CARFFGRGPGEAFF
- | TRBJ2-1 | TRBV27 | TRBD2 | TGCGCCAGCAGCTTAGCGGGAGACAATGAGCAGTTCTTC | CASSLAGDNEQFF
- | TRBJ1-2 | TRBV7-9 | - | TGTGCCAGCAGCTTAGTTGATTCCGGCTACACCTTC | CASSLVDSGYTF
- | TRBJ1-2 | TRBV6-5 | - | TGTGCCAGCAGTTCCAGGAGTACGGGGTTCAGCTATGGCTACACCTTC | CASSSRSTGFSYGYTF